This T cell receptor beta chain was recorded in a study of CD8+CD57+ T cells in acquired aplastic anemia. Turning to the study itself: CD4+ cell libraries from healthy donors averaged roughly 10 million reads. General study results and limits: Patients and controls were found to share twenty-nine CD8+ CDR3 sequences. Levels of CD8+ Simpson's diversity were not significantly distinct in patients versus controls.

CDR3 length equals 14 residues. CDR1 is SGHDT, CDR2 YYEEEE, per germline. V was trimmed by 0 bases and J by 5 bases, leaving 12 bases between them. This clonotype was recorded at least ten times. Its antigen is not identified. Both TCR beta VDJ combination and CDR3 sequence profiling were carried out. Genomic DNA was the template for this profiling. TCRdb independently ran MiXCR on the reads; one entry per CDR3 protein. Seen here are a few hundred thousand distinct CDR3 sequences, about 70% observed once, and the top ten hold 3.5% to 4.5%. Sequences were obtained from sorted CD4+, CD8+, or CD8+CD57+ T cells (not recorded which) from PBMCs. The chain links TRBV5-6 to TRBJ2-7; D might be TRBD1 or TRBD2, each matching 6 bases. This TCR came from a human donor in good health, serving as a control. CDR3 nucleotide sequence: TGTGCCAGCAGCTTGGCGGGGGCGATCAACGAGCAGTACTTC. Encoded protein: CASSLAGAINEQYF.